Listed here are 32 T cell receptor beta chains from one sample, sequenced in a study of memory CD4+ T cells and cytomegalovirus serostatus. Clones were sequenced by immunoSEQ multiplex PCR, and TCRdb holds only the in-frame ones, with some missing. The profile covers more than 35,000 clones, with roughly four fifths appearing a single time and approximately 0.8% taken by the ten largest. Single viable CD3+CD4+CD8-CD45RO+ cells were sorted as the memory CD4+ T cells. Sequenced: memory CD4+ T cells from blood. The receptors come from an adult in good health and CMV-seronegative.

V and J are TRBV11-2 and TRBJ1-6, with TRBD1 as a possible D gene (5 bases). V shed 1 base and J shed 9 bases, with 13 bases lying between them. Germline CDR1 SGHAT, CDR2 FQNNGV. The CDR3 extends over 15 amino acids. In nucleotides, the CDR3 is TGTGCCAGCAGCTTAGTTGGGGGTGGGGGTTCACCCCTCCACTTT. Residues: CASSLVGGGGSPLHF.

The V and J genes are TRBV6-5 and TRBJ1-3; possibly TRBD1 for D (5 bases). Germline loops: CDR1 MNHEY, CDR2 SVGAGI. Trimming shortened V by 7 bases and J by 0 bases, and 10 bases separated the two germline ends. The CDR3 consists of 14 residues. CDR3 sequence (DNA): TGTGCCAGCACCAGACAGTCCTCTGGAAACACCATATATTTT. It codes for CASTRQSSGNTIYF.

The J gene is TRBJ2-1, the V gene TRBV7-6; 8 bases align to TRBD2. From germline, CDR1 is SGHVS and CDR2 FNYEAQ. J lost 4 bases, V lost 5 bases, and 16 bases had no gene match. The CDR3 is 18 residues long. CDR3 region: CASSAYTPTGGRYNEQFF. CDR3 nucleotide sequence: TGTGCCAGCAGCGCCTACACCCCGACGGGGGGGAGATACAATGAGCAGTTCTTC.

The chain links TRBV9 to TRBJ2-6; 7 positions agree with TRBD1. There are 18 residues in the CDR3. The V and J ends lost 2 bases and 2 bases, in that order; junction bases with no gene match: 10. Germline V gene lookup returns CDR1 SGDLS and CDR2 YYNGEE. The CDR3 bases are TGTGCCAGCAGCGTTGTGGGACAGAGAAATGCTGGGGCCAACGTCCTGACTTTC. Its protein product is CASSVVGQRNAGANVLTF. Complete variable domain (other parts from reference TRBV9 and TRBJ2-6): DSGVTQTPKHLITATGQRVTLRCSPRSGDLSVYWYQQSLDQGLQFLIQYYNGEERAKGNILERFSAQQFPDLHSELNLSSLELGDSALYFCASSVVGQRNAGANVLTFGAGSRLTVL.

This chain connects TRBV29-1 to TRBJ1-4; D is uncertain. The germline gives CDR1 SQVTM, CDR2 ANQGSEA. The CDR3 loop spans 11 amino acids. Trimming pared 6 bases from V and 11 bases from J, leaving 13 bases between. CDR3 in amino acids: CSVRAYGKLFF. The CDR3 DNA sequence: TGCAGCGTAAGGGCTTATGGGAAACTGTTTTTT. Full variable domain (missing parts from reference TRBV29-1 and TRBJ1-4): SAVISQKPSRDICQRGTSLTIQCQVDSQVTMMFWYRQQPGQSLTLIATANQGSEATYESGFVIDKFPISRPNLTFSTLTVSNMSPEDSSIYLCSVRAYGKLFFGSGTQLSVL.

J is TRBJ1-1 and V is TRBV18; the D gene is possibly TRBD1 (6 bases). The CDR3 is made up of 15 amino acids. Germline CDR1 reads KGHSH; CDR2 reads LQKENI. V was shortened by 6 bases and J by 5 bases, with 19 bases between the two germline ends. Written as DNA, the CDR3 is TGTGCCAGCTCGAAGACAGGTGCGACAGTGACTGAAGCTTTCTTT. It specifies CASSKTGATVTEAFF.

By sample share, this clone is medium-sized. The V gene is TRBV5-1, the J gene TRBJ1-6; weak D call: TRBD1 (6 bases). Germline V gene data show CDR1 as SGHRS and CDR2 as YFSETQ. Trimming left V 0 bases short and J 5 bases short, with 12 bases between. CDR3 length: 16 residues. The CDR3 nucleotides read TGCGCCAGCAGCTTGGCGTCACAGGGAAATAATTCACCCCTCCACTTT. This codes for CASSLASQGNNSPLHF. Full variable domain (rest looked up from reference TRBV5-1 and TRBJ1-6): KAGVTQTPRYLIKTRGQQVTLSCSPISGHRSVSWYQQTPGQGLQFLFEYFSETQRNKGNFPGRFSGRQFSNSRSEMNVSTLELGDSALYLCASSLASQGNNSPLHFGNGTRLTVT.

The CDR3 DNA follows: TGTGCCAGTAGTATCTCGTCCGTGACCAATCAGCCCCAGCATTTT. This encodes CASSISSVTNQPQHF. The chain has TRBV19 and TRBJ1-5, with no clear D. CDR3 length: 15 amino acids. Per germline, CDR1 LNHDA and CDR2 SQIVND (reference sequence). V dropped 3 bases and J dropped 3 bases, with 12 bases sitting between them. Complete variable domain (other parts from reference TRBV19 and TRBJ1-5): DGGITQSPKYLFRKEGQNVTLSCEQNLNHDAMYWYRQDPGQGLRLIYYSQIVNDFQKGDIAEGYSVSREKKESFPLTVTSAQKNPTAFYLCASSISSVTNQPQHFGDGTRLSIL.

The chain joins TRBV21-1 to TRBJ2-7; the table's D call, TRBD2, was not checked against the DNA. TRBV21-1 has pseudogene status. The CDR3 extends over 15 amino acids. CDR3 amino acids: CATWEEGINSYEQYF. The CDR3 coding sequence is TGTGCCACCTGGGAGGAGGGCATTAACTCCTACGAGCAGTACTTC.

The chain has TRBV19 and TRBJ1-5; D is ambiguous. Germline V gene data show CDR1 as LNHDA and CDR2 as SQIVND (reference sequence). The CDR3 runs to 17 residues. V dropped 3 bases and J dropped 2 bases, with 17 bases sitting between them. The CDR3 spells CASSMWVGVKGNQPQHF. DNA for the CDR3: TGTGCCAGTAGTATGTGGGTTGGGGTAAAAGGCAATCAGCCCCAGCATTTT.

Worth noting for this clone: A junction end diverges from the germline sequence, so it may reflect a read error. The CDR3: CASSLDYGSGTYEQYF. CDR3 coding DNA: TGTGCCAGCAGTTTAGATTATGGATCTGGGACCTACGAGCAGTACTTC. The J gene is TRBJ2-7, the V gene TRBV11-2, with D uncertain. CDR1 is SGHAT, CDR2 FQNNGV, per germline. The CDR3 length is 16 residues. Variable domain in full (rest from reference TRBV11-2 and TRBJ2-7): EAGVAQSPRYKIIEKRQSVAFWCNPISGHATLYWYQQILGQGPKLLIQFQNNGVVDDSQLPKDRFSAERLKGVDSTLKIQPAKLEDSAVYLCASSLDYGSGTYEQYFGPGTRLTVT.

J is TRBJ1-4 and V is TRBV6-6; 7 bases match TRBD1. CDR3 length equals 15 residues. Trimming removed 6 bases from V and 0 bases from J; junction bases left unmatched: 4. CDR1 MNHNY and CDR2 SVGAGI come from the germline V gene (reference sequence). This CDR3 is CASRGQGATNEKLFF. CDR3 coding DNA: TGTGCCAGCAGGGGCCAGGGGGCAACTAATGAAAAACTGTTTTTT.

The chain carries TRBV10-3 and TRBJ2-2; D not resolved. The CDR3 loop spans 14 amino acids. Germline values: CDR1 ENHRY, CDR2 SYGVKD. V lost 7 bases to trimming and J lost 8 bases, with 17 bases between them. The CDR3 sequence is CAINARLEGGELFF. The DNA for the CDR3 is TGTGCCATCAATGCGCGATTGGAAGGGGGGGAGCTGTTTTTT.

This rearrangement joins TRBV19 to TRBJ1-1; unclear D gene. Germline V lookup: CDR1 LNHDA, CDR2 SQIVND (reference sequence). Between the trimmed V and J ends, which lost 10 bases and 1 base, there was a span of 10 bases. The length of the CDR3 is 12 residues. As DNA, the CDR3 is TGTGCCACCTTACAAGGGAACACTGAAGCTTTCTTT. Its translation is CATLQGNTEAFF.

The chain recombines TRBV19 with TRBJ1-6; D gene unclear. Germline CDR1 LNHDA, CDR2 SQIVND (reference sequence). Trimming cost V 4 bases and J 9 bases, with 13 bases left between them. This CDR3 is built from 14 residues. CDR3: CASSTAVEVSPLHF. CDR3 bases: TGTGCCAGTAGTACTGCGGTAGAGGTTTCACCCCTCCACTTT.

This chain links TRBV10-3 with TRBJ2-3; possible D gene TRBD1, 6 bases. Trimming left V 9 bases short and J 3 bases short, with 10 bases between. The CDR3 is 12 amino acids. Germline CDR1 is ENHRY and CDR2 is SYGVKD. The CDR3 DNA follows: TGTGCCATACAGGGAAGGACAGATACGCAGTATTTT. This sequence encodes CAIQGRTDTQYF.

In DNA form, the CDR3 reads TGCAGCGTCCGACCTTTGGGACGGACCGCAACCTATGGCTACACCTTC. It specifies CSVRPLGRTATYGYTF. The chain combines TRBV29-1 with TRBJ1-2; D is perhaps TRBD1 (5 bases). The V gene lost 6 bases and the J gene lost 4 bases, with 24 bases spanning the gap. The CDR3 is 16 residues long. Germline V CDR1 and CDR2: SQVTM, ANQGSEA.

The table lists this clone with a few counts. This rearrangement joins TRBV18 to TRBJ1-3; no reliable D call. Trimming took 1 base from V and 0 from J, leaving 7 bases between them. This CDR3 is built from 15 residues. Germline values: CDR1 KGHSH, CDR2 LQKENI. The CDR3: CASSPLPNSGNTIYF. CDR3 nucleotide sequence: TGTGCCAGCTCACCACTCCCAAACTCTGGAAACACCATATATTTT.

The chain combines TRBV6-1 with TRBJ2-3; 8 positions match TRBD2. From germline, CDR1 is MNHNS and CDR2 SASEGT. V lost 6 bases to trimming and J lost 0 bases; unmatched junction nucleotides: 5. The CDR3 contains 15 residues. The CDR3 protein is CASRTSASSTDTQYF. In DNA, the CDR3 is TGTGCCAGCAGGACTAGCGCTTCTAGCACAGATACGCAGTATTTT.

The gene calls are TRBV2 and TRBJ1-6; the match to TRBD1 covers 8 bases. CDR1 and CDR2 (germline): SNHLY, FYNNEI. The CDR3 has 13 residues. J was trimmed by 6 bases and V by 6 bases; bases with no gene match: 1. DNA of the CDR3: TGTGCCAGCAGCGGACAGGGTAATTCACCCCTCCACTTT. It encodes CASSGQGNSPLHF.

This chain links TRBV7-3 with TRBJ2-3; TRBD2 matches at 12 bases. The germline V gene has CDR1 SGHTA and CDR2 FQGTGA. This CDR3 has 16 amino acids. Trimming took 5 bases from V and 4 from J; bases not matched to a gene: 7. The CDR3 DNA is TGTGCCAGCAGCACCGGGACTAGCGGGCCGCCAGATACGCAGTATTTT. It is translated as CASSTGTSGPPDTQYF. The variable domain in full, completed from reference TRBV7-3 and TRBJ2-3, reads GAGVSQTPSNKVTEKGKYVELRCDPISGHTALYWYRQSLGQGPEFLIYFQGTGAADDSGLPNDRFFAVRPEGSVSTLKIQRTERGDSAVYLCASSTGTSGPPDTQYFGPGTRLTVL.

A note on this clone: Other DNA sequences in the same sample also yield this CDR3. The V gene is TRBV7-9, the J gene TRBJ2-2; D is possibly TRBD1 or TRBD2 (5 bases each). The CDR3 sequence is 17 residues long. Germline-derived CDR1 and CDR2 are SEHNR and FQNEAQ (reference sequence). Trimming stripped 5 bases from V and 2 bases from J, with 18 bases between. The CDR3, as DNA: TGTGCCAGCAGCCGACCGTCCGGGGCCTATAACACCGGGGAGCTGTTTTTT. Its translation is CASSRPSGAYNTGELFF. Supplemented by reference TRBV7-9 and TRBJ2-2, the full variable domain reads DTGVSQNPRHKITKRGQNVTFRCDPISEHNRLYWYRQTLGQGPEFLTYFQNEAQLEKSRLLSDRFSAERPKGSFSTLEIQRTEQGDSAMYLCASSRPSGAYNTGELFFGEGSRLTVL.

The chain is built from TRBV5-1 and TRBJ2-2, with unresolved D. This CDR3 has 14 amino acids. Germline V gene lookup returns CDR1 SGHRS and CDR2 YFSETQ. With 5 bases removed from V and 2 bases from J, the gap between germline ends came to 10 bases. This chain's CDR3 is CASREGSNTGELFF. CDR3 in DNA: TGCGCCAGCAGGGAAGGCTCAAACACCGGGGAGCTGTTTTTT.

This clone was observed a single time. This chain uses TRBV19 with TRBJ2-7; a weak D match, TRBD2 (6 bases). Germline V gene lookup returns CDR1 LNHDA and CDR2 SQIVND (reference sequence). V was cut by 5 bases and J by 7 bases, with 18 bases left in between. This CDR3 contains 14 residues. CDR3 sequence reads: CASSQRAGSEEQYF. DNA of the CDR3: TGTGCCAGTAGTCAAAGGGCGGGGTCGGAGGAGCAGTACTTC.

The chain joins TRBV4-2 to TRBJ2-7, with 11 bases matching TRBD1. CDR1 LGHNA and CDR2 YNFKEQ come from the germline V gene. V was clipped by 0 bases and J by 2 bases; unmatched bases: 6. The CDR3 spans 17 residues. The CDR3 nucleotides read TGTGCCAGCAGCCAAGATCCCGGGGGACAGGGGGCCTACGAGCAGTACTTC. Protein product: CASSQDPGGQGAYEQYF.

V gene TRBV6-6 combines with J gene TRBJ1-3; D gene uncertain. V was trimmed by 2 bases and J by 0 bases, leaving 8 bases between them. Per the germline V gene, CDR1 is MNHNY and CDR2 is SVGAGI (reference sequence). The length of the CDR3 is 15 residues. CDR3 sequence: CASSYRHSSGNTIYF. DNA of the CDR3: TGTGCCAGCAGTTACAGGCATAGCTCTGGAAACACCATATATTTT.

The chain joins TRBV30 to TRBJ2-1, with D perhaps TRBD1 (5 bases). The CDR3 is 13 amino acids. V was shortened by 0 bases and J by 6 bases, with 9 bases between the two germline ends. CDR1 and CDR2 from the germline V gene are GTSNPN and SVGIG (reference sequence). The CDR3 nucleotides are TGTGCCTGGAGTGTAAAAGGGGCCAATGAGCAGTTCTTC. Its protein is CAWSVKGANEQFF.

The V call is TRBV5-4, the J call TRBJ2-5, with 10 positions matching TRBD2. J lost 4 bases, V lost 1 base, and 4 bases had no gene match. Germline CDR1 SGHNT, CDR2 YYREEE (reference sequence). The CDR3 is made up of 15 amino acids. The CDR3 loop is CASSLLAGVPETQYF. The CDR3, as DNA: TGTGCCAGCAGCTTGCTAGCGGGGGTTCCAGAGACCCAGTACTTC.

The chain joins TRBV7-2 to TRBJ2-3; 8 bases map to TRBD2. Per germline, CDR1 SGHTA and CDR2 FQGNSA. Trimming at V came to 7 bases and at J to 4 bases, leaving 16 bases not matched to a gene. The CDR3 runs to 17 residues. CDR3 bases: TGTGCCAGCAACCTCGCTGGCCGGGGGGGGTTCCCAGATACGCAGTATTTT. This sequence encodes CASNLAGRGGFPDTQYF.

The chain has TRBV5-1 and TRBJ2-3; 8 nucleotides match TRBD1. Trimming removed 4 bases from V and 5 bases from J; junction bases left unmatched: 9. Looked up from germline, CDR1 is SGHRS and CDR2 is YFSETQ. The CDR3 runs 15 residues. The CDR3 sequence is CASSQQTGGLDTQYF. The CDR3 coding sequence is TGCGCCAGCAGCCAGCAAACAGGGGGACTAGATACGCAGTATTTT. Using reference TRBV5-1 and TRBJ2-3 for the parts outside the CDR3, the full variable domain is KAGVTQTPRYLIKTRGQQVTLSCSPISGHRSVSWYQQTPGQGLQFLFEYFSETQRNKGNFPGRFSGRQFSNSRSEMNVSTLELGDSALYLCASSQQTGGLDTQYFGPGTRLTVL.

The table lists this clone with a few counts. The J gene is TRBJ1-2, the V gene TRBV29-1, with D perhaps TRBD1 (5 bases). The ends were cut back, 6 bases at V and 2 bases at J, with 10 bases in the middle. Germline V lookup: CDR1 SQVTM, CDR2 ANQGSEA. This CDR3 has 12 amino acids. The DNA of the CDR3 is TGCAGCGTAGCCCGACAGAACTATGGCTACACCTTC. Translation gives CSVARQNYGYTF.

This clone was counted a single time. J is TRBJ1-1 and V is TRBV4-1; 7 bases line up with TRBD1. The germline V gene encodes CDR1 MGHRA and CDR2 YSYEKL. This CDR3 contains 15 residues. With V trimmed by 1 base and J by 5 bases, 7 bases remained unmatched. CDR3 protein: CASSQAVPDRTEAFF. The CDR3 bases are TGCGCCAGCAGCCAAGCCGTACCGGACAGGACTGAAGCTTTCTTT.